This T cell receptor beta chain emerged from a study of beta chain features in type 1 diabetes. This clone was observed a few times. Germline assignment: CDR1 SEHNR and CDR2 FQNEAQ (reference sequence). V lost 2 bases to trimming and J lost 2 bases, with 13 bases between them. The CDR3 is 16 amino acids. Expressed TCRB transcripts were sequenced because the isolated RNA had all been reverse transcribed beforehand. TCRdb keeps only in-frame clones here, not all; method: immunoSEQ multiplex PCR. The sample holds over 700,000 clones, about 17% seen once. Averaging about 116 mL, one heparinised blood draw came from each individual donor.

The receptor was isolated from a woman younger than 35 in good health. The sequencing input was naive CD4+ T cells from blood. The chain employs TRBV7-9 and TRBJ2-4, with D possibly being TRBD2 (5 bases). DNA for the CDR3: TGTGCCAGCAGCTTACGTCAGGTCGGGACCAAAAACATTCAGTACTTC. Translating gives CASSLRQVGTKNIQYF.